This T cell receptor beta chain was sequenced for a study of T cells in Graves' hyperthyroidism and ophthalmopathy. The CDR3 extends over 12 amino acids. V lost 7 bases to trimming and J lost 5 bases, with 15 bases between them. Germline values: CDR1 DFQATT, CDR2 SNEGSKA (reference sequence). Patients aged 18 to 65 had newly diagnosed hyperthyroidism lasting under 2 months. There are a few counts of this clonotype. Amplification targeted TCR beta CDR3 regions from RNA transcripts. The primer set for the first-round RT-PCR of the TCR CDR3 was HTBI. TCRdb ran MiXCR on the multiplex PCR reads and lists one entry per CDR3 protein. Among over 550,000 distinct CDR3 sequences listed, roughly a sixth were seen once.

The V call is TRBV20-1, the J call TRBJ2-7; no reliable D call. This sequence was found in a woman aged 18-29 years with Graves' hyperthyroidism. Specimen: blood. DNA for the CDR3: TGCAGTGTCGCGCCACACTGGGACGAGCAGTACTTC. Encoded protein: CSVAPHWDEQYF.